A single sample is the source of the 31 T cell receptor beta chains below, sequenced in a study of blood T cells in healthy people across ages. A second PCR, run for about 7 to 12 cycles, used a sample-barcoded 5' primer plus a J-beta primer mix. TCRdb ran MiXCR on the 5' RACE reads and lists one entry per CDR3 protein. The repertoire holds about 1 million distinct CDR3 sequences, with under 55% as singletons. Sequences were obtained from blood. The receptor set was obtained from a woman in her fifties or sixties in good health.

The chain uses TRBV6-1 and TRBJ2-3, with 7 positions matching TRBD2. The V gene's germline CDR1 is MNHNS and CDR2 SASEGT. The junction had 5 bases not matched to a gene; V was cut back by 2 bases and J by 0 bases. CDR3 length equals 16 residues. The CDR3 coding sequence is TGTGCCAGCAGTGAACTAGCGGCCCCTAGCACAGATACGCAGTATTTT. It translates to CASSELAAPSTDTQYF.

There are many counts of this clonotype. The rearrangement links TRBV27 to TRBJ2-7, with 9 bases matching TRBD2. The CDR3 covers 14 residues. CDR1 is MNHEY, CDR2 SMNVEV, per germline (reference sequence). Losses at the gene ends were 5 bases for V and 2 bases for J; bases not matched to a gene: 4. Here the CDR3 reads CASSPRGGAYEQYF. In DNA form, the CDR3 reads TGTGCCAGCAGTCCCCGCGGGGGGGCCTACGAGCAGTACTTC.

This clonotype was seen at least ten times. The chain carries TRBV3-1 and TRBJ2-5; D gene unclear. Germline lookup yields CDR1 LGHDT and CDR2 YNNKEL (reference sequence). The CDR3 extends over 11 amino acids. V lost 1 base and J 13 bases, leaving 10 bases between the germline ends. The CDR3 is CASSQGASRYF. The CDR3 nucleotides read TGTGCCAGCAGCCAAGGGGCGAGTCGGTACTTC.

The gene calls are TRBV20-1 and TRBJ2-5, with 13 bases that match TRBD2. This CDR3 has 13 residues. Germline V gives CDR1 DFQATT, CDR2 SNEGSKA (reference sequence). The V and J ends lost 5 bases and 11 bases, in that order; junction bases with no gene match: 8. The DNA for the CDR3 is TGCAGTGCTCGGACTAGCGGGAGACTTGAGCAGTACTTC. Translated: CSARTSGRLEQYF.

The chain is built from TRBV6-5 and TRBJ1-2, with 7 bases that match TRBD1. The CDR3 is 15 amino acids. Germline CDR1 is MNHEY and CDR2 is SVGAGI. Trimming removed 6 bases from V and 4 bases from J; junction bases left unmatched: 11. This CDR3 reads CASRYKGQTTYGYTF. The CDR3 DNA reads as TGTGCCAGCAGGTACAAGGGACAGACCACCTATGGCTACACCTTC.

V usage is TRBV10-2 and J usage is TRBJ2-1; D is perhaps TRBD2 (6 bases). Germline CDR1 and CDR2: WSHSY and SAAADI. The V end was cut by 2 bases, the J end by 12 bases, with 11 bases between. The CDR3 has 12 residues. In DNA, the CDR3 is TGCGCCAGCAGTGAGCGGGGACTGGGGCAGTTCTTC. Translation: CASSERGLGQFF.

This clonotype has at least ten counts. CDR3: CASSLSSSSGANVLTF. The CDR3 DNA is TGTGCCAGCAGCTTATCCTCTAGCTCTGGGGCCAACGTCCTGACTTTC. The rearrangement uses TRBV7-2 and TRBJ2-6; no clear D. V was trimmed by 2 bases and J by 0 bases, leaving 8 bases between them. Germline V gene sequence: CDR1 SGHTA, CDR2 FQGNSA. The CDR3 has 16 amino acids.

The rearrangement links TRBV20-1 to TRBJ2-5; possible D gene TRBD2, 6 bases. Germline V gene lookup returns CDR1 DFQATT and CDR2 SNEGSKA (reference sequence). The length of the CDR3 is 14 residues. The CDR3 DNA is TGCAGCACGAAGGCTCCGGGACTCCAAGAGACCCAGTACTTC. Amino acids: CSTKAPGLQETQYF.

The V and J genes are TRBV7-7 and TRBJ2-7; D is ambiguous. Per germline, CDR1 SSHAT and CDR2 FNYEAQ (reference sequence). Trimming removed 3 bases at V and 3 bases at J, with 12 bases between. CDR3 length equals 14 residues. DNA of the CDR3: TGTGCCAGCAGCTTCGCCAGAAGGAGCTACGAGCAGTACTTC. Its protein product is CASSFARRSYEQYF.

The chain recombines TRBV9 with TRBJ2-1; 13 bases fit TRBD2. In germline, CDR1 is SGDLS, CDR2 YYNGEE. The CDR3 loop spans 17 amino acids. J lost 5 bases, V lost 4 bases, and 9 bases had no gene match. The DNA for the CDR3 is TGTGCCAGCAGCCCCCGGACTAGCGGGAGTTGGGACAATGAGCAGTTCTTC. It is translated as CASSPRTSGSWDNEQFF.

This rearrangement joins TRBV20-1 to TRBJ2-1; 9 bases are a match to TRBD1. The CDR3 contains 15 residues. With V trimmed by 0 bases and J by 5 bases, 5 bases remained unmatched. Germline V gene sequence: CDR1 DFQATT, CDR2 SNEGSKA (reference sequence). DNA for the CDR3: TGCAGTGCTAGAGAAGGGGACAGGGCGAACAATGAGCAGTTCTTC. Residues: CSAREGDRANNEQFF.

The chain combines TRBV9 with TRBJ2-7; perhaps TRBD2 as D (6 bases). V was shortened by 4 bases and J by 0 bases, with 14 bases between the two germline ends. In germline, CDR1 is SGDLS, CDR2 YYNGEE. CDR3 length equals 15 residues. CDR3 in amino acids: CASSRSGYSSYEQYF. The DNA for the CDR3 is TGTGCCAGCAGCCGCAGCGGGTACAGCTCCTACGAGCAGTACTTC.

The chain carries TRBV3-1 and TRBJ2-7; D is unclear. Trimming cost V 4 bases and J 4 bases, with 8 bases left between them. The CDR3 extends over 12 amino acids. Per germline, CDR1 LGHDT and CDR2 YNNKEL (reference sequence). The CDR3 nucleotides read TGTGCCAGCAGCCCCCACGAATACGAGCAGTACTTC. As protein: CASSPHEYEQYF.

A single count supports this clonotype. V gene TRBV11-2 combines with J gene TRBJ2-3; D is possibly TRBD1 or TRBD2 (5 bases each). Germline V gene lookup returns CDR1 SGHAT and CDR2 FQNNGV. This CDR3 is 15 amino acids long. The V and J ends lost 3 bases and 2 bases respectively, with 12 bases between them. CDR3 nucleotides: TGTGCCAGCAGCTTTGGGGCGGGCACCACAGATACGCAGTATTTT. This codes for CASSFGAGTTDTQYF.

The V gene is TRBV15, the J gene TRBJ2-2, with 7 bases that match TRBD1. V was clipped by 1 base and J by 7 bases; unmatched bases: 12. This CDR3 has 17 residues. Germline CDR1 is LNHNV and CDR2 is YYDKDF (reference sequence). Here the CDR3 reads CATSRGQGSSSVGELFF. As DNA, the CDR3 is TGTGCCACCAGCAGAGGACAGGGTAGCTCATCCGTCGGGGAGCTGTTTTTT.

This clonotype has just one count. This rearrangement joins TRBV28 to TRBJ2-5; D gene unclear. V lost 2 bases and J lost 2, with 9 bases in between. The germline gives CDR1 MDHEN, CDR2 SYDVKM. The CDR3 totals 14 residues. In nucleotides, the CDR3 is TGTGCCAGCAGTTTAGGCTCGGTACAAGAGACCCAGTACTTC. Amino acids: CASSLGSVQETQYF.

This clonotype was recorded a few times. The J gene is TRBJ2-7, the V gene TRBV27; tentatively, D is TRBD1 or TRBD2 (5 bases each). This CDR3 has 15 amino acids. V lost 3 bases and J lost 0, with 12 bases in between. Germline values: CDR1 MNHEY, CDR2 SMNVEV (reference sequence). The CDR3 nucleotides read TGTGCCAGCAGTTTGAGGGACGGTAGCTCCTACGAGCAGTACTTC. This encodes CASSLRDGSSYEQYF.

The V call is TRBV18, the J call TRBJ1-2; 8 bases match TRBD1. The CDR3 length is 17 residues. V shed 3 bases, J shed 4 bases, and the junction held 13 bases outside the gene matches. The germline CDR1 and CDR2 sequences are KGHSH and LQKENI. As DNA, the CDR3 is TGTGCCAGCTCACCCTCCCCCGGGACAGGAGGGGGCTATGGCTACACCTTC. Translating it yields CASSPSPGTGGGYGYTF. Complete variable domain (other parts from reference TRBV18 and TRBJ1-2): NAGVMQNPRHLVRRRGQEARLRCSPMKGHSHVYWYRQLPEEGLKFMVYLQKENIIDESGMPKERFSAEFPKEGPSILRIQQVVRGDSAAYFCASSPSPGTGGGYGYTFGSGTRLTVV.

The chain is built from TRBV5-1 and TRBJ2-4; tentative D call: TRBD2 (6 bases). V lost 4 bases to trimming and J lost 0 bases, with 29 bases between them. The CDR3 totals 21 residues. The germline CDR1 and CDR2 sequences are SGHRS and YFSETQ. The CDR3 loop is CASSHLGHTGGKGLAKNIQYF. In DNA, the CDR3 is TGCGCCAGCAGCCACTTGGGCCACACCGGGGGAAAGGGACTAGCCAAAAACATTCAGTACTTC.

The chain recombines TRBV7-2 with TRBJ2-7, with 9 bases matching TRBD2. The CDR3 is 16 amino acids. Germline-derived CDR1 and CDR2 are SGHTA and FQGNSA. Trimming cost V 3 bases and J 0 bases; bases outside gene matches: 6. CDR3 sequence: CASSFRRTSASYEQYF. The DNA of the CDR3 is TGTGCCAGCAGCTTTAGGCGGACTAGCGCCTCCTACGAGCAGTACTTC.

This clonotype was picked up a small number of times. The V gene is TRBV7-2, the J gene TRBJ2-4, with D perhaps TRBD2 (5 bases). Trimming removed 1 base from V and 1 base from J, with 14 bases in between. Germline V gene sequence: CDR1 SGHTA, CDR2 FQGNSA. The CDR3 totals 17 residues. This CDR3 is CASSLEAGPRAKNIQYF. CDR3 bases: TGTGCCAGCAGCTTAGAGGCGGGCCCGAGGGCCAAAAACATTCAGTACTTC.

The chain uses TRBV20-1 and TRBJ2-7, with 8 bases lining up with TRBD2. Trimming took 3 bases from V and 4 from J; bases not matched to a gene: 5. CDR1 is DFQATT and CDR2 is SNEGSKA in the germline V gene (reference sequence). The CDR3 covers 13 residues. This CDR3 reads CSARNRGGYEQYF. The CDR3 DNA is TGCAGTGCTAGGAACCGGGGGGGATACGAGCAGTACTTC.

This clonotype was seen more than once but under ten times. The CDR3 is CAITDPRGVGEQYF. For the CDR3, the DNA is TGTGCCATCACCGACCCGAGGGGGGTGGGCGAGCAGTACTTC. V gene TRBV10-3 combines with J gene TRBJ2-7, with D perhaps being TRBD1 or TRBD2 (6 bases each). The CDR3 is made up of 14 amino acids. V gave up 7 bases and J gave up 6 bases, with 19 bases separating them. CDR1 ENHRY and CDR2 SYGVKD come from the germline V gene.

The chain couples TRBV28 to TRBJ2-4, with D uncertain. Judging by the DNA end, TRBJ2-7 fits better; the J call may be wrong. Per germline, CDR1 MDHEN and CDR2 SYDVKM. The CDR3 loop spans 12 amino acids. CDR3 in DNA: TGTGCCAGCGACGGGTCAAACTACGAGCAGTACTTC. Protein: CASDGSNYEQYF.

The table lists this clonotype with a count of one. The chain links TRBV24-1 to TRBJ1-3; D unclear. Trimming took 1 base from V and 4 from J, leaving 7 bases between them. The CDR3 totals 14 residues. Germline V gene sequence: CDR1 KGHDR, CDR2 SFDVKD. The CDR3 is CATSDFWVGNTIYF. In DNA, the CDR3 is TGTGCCACCAGTGATTTCTGGGTCGGAAACACCATATATTTT.

V is TRBV30 and J is TRBJ2-7, with D perhaps TRBD1 or TRBD2 (6 bases each). Germline-derived CDR1 and CDR2 are GTSNPN and SVGIG (reference sequence). The V and J ends lost 0 bases and 1 base respectively, with 10 bases between them. CDR3 length: 14 residues. CDR3 sequence: CAWSVGGGSYEQYF. DNA for the CDR3: TGTGCCTGGAGTGTAGGGGGAGGATCCTACGAGCAGTACTTC.

The chain employs TRBV6-5 and TRBJ2-3; 7 bases are a match to TRBD1. The junction had 12 bases not matched to a gene; V was cut back by 6 bases and J by 3 bases. The CDR3 totals 16 residues. Germline V CDR1 and CDR2: MNHEY, SVGAGI. The CDR3 region is CASRPRGRGFTDTQYF. CDR3 in DNA: TGTGCCAGCAGACCCCGGGGCAGGGGGTTTACAGATACGCAGTATTTT.

J is TRBJ2-1 and V is TRBV7-8; D may be TRBD1 (8 bases). V lost 5 bases to trimming and J lost 1 base, with 15 bases between them. The CDR3 spans 16 residues. Germline lookup yields CDR1 SGHVS and CDR2 FQNEAQ. The DNA of the CDR3 is TGTGCCAGCAGCGCCTACAGGGGGGGTTCCTACAATGAGCAGTTCTTC. Encoded protein: CASSAYRGGSYNEQFF.

The rearrangement uses TRBV10-2 and TRBJ2-4; 10 positions match TRBD2. The CDR3 totals 18 residues. Germline V CDR1 and CDR2: WSHSY, SAAADI. V dropped 8 bases and J dropped 0; count of bases not matched to a gene: 13. CDR3 sequence reads: CASQLSTSGPLAKNIQYF. CDR3 sequence (DNA): TGCGCCAGCCAACTATCGACTAGCGGGCCACTAGCCAAAAACATTCAGTACTTC.

This chain links TRBV7-9 with TRBJ2-3; TRBD2 aligns across 9 bases. This CDR3 region has 17 residues. Per germline, CDR1 SEHNR and CDR2 FQNEAQ (reference sequence). V was pared by 1 base and J by 6 bases, with 11 bases of the junction left unmatched. The DNA for the CDR3 is TGTGCCAGCAGCTTAGGTGCGGGAGGGCTGATGTTGGATACGCAGTATTTT. Translation: CASSLGAGGLMLDTQYF.

At least ten counts were recorded for this clonotype. V is TRBV20-1 and J is TRBJ2-1; TRBD2 matches 12 bases. The CDR3 is 14 amino acids. V dropped 6 bases and J dropped 10; count of bases not matched to a gene: 10. Germline V gene sequence: CDR1 DFQATT, CDR2 SNEGSKA (reference sequence). As DNA, the CDR3 is TGCAGTGCCCCGGGGAGGCTAGCGGGAGGGGAGCAGTTCTTC. Its translation is CSAPGRLAGGEQFF.